The rows below give T cell receptor beta chains drawn from one sample of a study of T cell responses to AZD1222 COVID-19 vaccine. Clones were read by immunoSEQ multiplex PCR, and TCRdb kept only the in-frame ones, dropping some. This table holds around 160,000 clones, 88% found once. The starting material was peripheral blood, obtained on day 0 of AZD1222 vaccination. The receptors come from an adult in good health. Both conserved end residues are part of each CDR3. A D gene is named only where the DNA matches it firmly. The listing skips clone size in some rows; elsewhere it reads once, few, many or a size class.

V gene	CDR3 length	D gene	J gene	clone size	CDR3 DNA	CDR3 protein
TRBV28	14	NA	TRBJ1-1	few	TGTGCCAGCAGGGCAGGGGATATGAACACTGAAGCTTTCTTT	CASRAGDMNTEAFF
TRBV27	14	TRBD1	TRBJ1-6	NA	TGTGCCAGCAGTCAGGGACAGGGTGGTTCACCCCTCCACTTT	CASSQGQGGSPLHF
TRBV5-1	13	NA	TRBJ1-1	NA	TGCGCCAGCAGAAGGGACGAGGGCACTGAAGCTTTCTTT	CASRRDEGTEAFF
TRBV5-1	13	NA	TRBJ1-1	NA	TGCGCCAGCAGCTGGGACAAACCCACTGAAGCTTTCTTT	CASSWDKPTEAFF
TRBV12-3/TRBV12-4	13	TRBD1	TRBJ1-2	NA	TGTGCCAGCAGTCCGGACAGGACTTATGGCTACACCTTC	CASSPDRTYGYTF
TRBV28	15	TRBD1	TRBJ2-7	NA	TGTGCCAGCCACACTTGGACAGGCCCTTCCTACGAGCAGTACTTC	CASHTWTGPSYEQYF
TRBV11-2	14	NA	TRBJ1-2	NA	TGTGCCAGCACCATGAACAGTCGCGGCTATGGCTACACCTTC	CASTMNSRGYGYTF
TRBV19	16	TRBD1	TRBJ1-6	NA	TGTGCCAGTAGTGTGTCGGCACAGGGGTATAATTCACCCCTCCACTTT	CASSVSAQGYNSPLHF
TRBV2	15	NA	TRBJ1-2	NA	TGTGCCAGCAGTGAAAATGGCAGGGTGAACTATGGCTACACCTTC	CASSENGRVNYGYTF
TRBV28	14	NA	TRBJ1-1	NA	TGTGCCAGCAGTTCCGGTCAGGTGAACACTGAAGCTTTCTTT	CASSSGQVNTEAFF
TRBV4-1	13	NA	TRBJ2-5	NA	TGCGCCAGCAGCCAAGATCCCCGGGAGACCCAGTACTTC	CASSQDPRETQYF
TRBV4-1	16	TRBD1	TRBJ1-2	NA	TGCGCCAGCAGCCAAGGCGGGACAGGGATTACGATTGGCTACACCTTC	CASSQGGTGITIGYTF
TRBV6-2/TRBV6-3	13	NA	TRBJ1-5	NA	TGTGCCAGCAGTTATTCAAGTCCGGAGCCCCAGCATTTT	CASSYSSPEPQHF
TRBV2	14	NA	TRBJ1-5	NA	TGTGCCAGCAGTGATGGGCCGAGAGATCAGCCCCAGCATTTT	CASSDGPRDQPQHF
TRBV19	13	NA	TRBJ1-4	NA	TGTGCCAGTAAGGAGGCAACTAATGAAAAACTGTTTTTT	CASKEATNEKLFF